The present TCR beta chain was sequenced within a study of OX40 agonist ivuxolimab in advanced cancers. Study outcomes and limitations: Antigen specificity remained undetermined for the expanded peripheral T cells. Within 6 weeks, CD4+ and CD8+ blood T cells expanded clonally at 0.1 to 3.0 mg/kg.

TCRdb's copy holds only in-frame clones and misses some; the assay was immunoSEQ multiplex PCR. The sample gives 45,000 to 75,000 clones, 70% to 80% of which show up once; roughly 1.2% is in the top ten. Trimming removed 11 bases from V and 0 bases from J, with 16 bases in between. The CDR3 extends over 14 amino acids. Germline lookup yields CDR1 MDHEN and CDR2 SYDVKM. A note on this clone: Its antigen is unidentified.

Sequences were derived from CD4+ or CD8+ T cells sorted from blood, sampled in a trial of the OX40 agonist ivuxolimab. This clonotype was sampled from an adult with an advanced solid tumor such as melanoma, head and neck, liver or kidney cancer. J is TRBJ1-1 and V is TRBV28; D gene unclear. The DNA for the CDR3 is TGTGCCCCCGGGGTAGCGGGGATGAACACTGAAGCTTTCTTT. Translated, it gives CAPGVAGMNTEAFF. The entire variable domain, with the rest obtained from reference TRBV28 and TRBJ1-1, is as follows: DVKVTQSSRYLVKRTGEKVFLECVQDMDHENMFWYRQDPGLGLRLIYFSYDVKMKEKGDIPEGYSVSREKKERFSLILESASTNQTSMYLCAPGVAGMNTEAFFGQGTRLTVV.